Following are 20 T cell receptor beta chains from one sample sequenced in a study of radiotherapy plus CTLA-4 blockade in lung cancer. TCRdb's table, derived via immunoSEQ multiplex PCR, lists solely in-frame clones and lacks some. The data show some 110,000 clones, more than 75% seen once. Sequenced here: peripheral blood, sampled from a patient treated with radiotherapy plus ipilimumab. The receptor source for this set is a human donor with non-small cell lung cancer that progressed on radiotherapy plus ipilimumab. Some clones in this sample may be carry-over from other donors' samples.

This clone was seen once. The chain combines TRBV7-3 with TRBJ2-3; 7 bases line up with TRBD1. V shed 6 bases and J 0 bases; nucleotides not matched to a gene: 6. The CDR3 length is 15 residues. CDR1 is SGHTA, CDR2 FQGTGA, per germline. DNA of the CDR3: TGTGCCAGCAGGTTACCGGGACAGAGCACAGATACGCAGTATTTT. Translation gives CASRLPGQSTDTQYF. The full variable domain, rest sourced from reference TRBV7-3 and TRBJ2-3, is GAGVSQTPSNKVTEKGKYVELRCDPISGHTALYWYRQSLGQGPEFLIYFQGTGAADDSGLPNDRFFAVRPEGSVSTLKIQRTERGDSAVYLCASRLPGQSTDTQYFGPGTRLTVL.

The chain joins TRBV6-5 to TRBJ1-3; 9 nucleotides align to TRBD1. V lost 9 bases, J lost 3 bases, and 3 bases stayed unmatched. The CDR3 totals 13 residues. Per germline, CDR1 MNHEY and CDR2 SVGAGI. The CDR3 DNA sequence: TGTGCCAGTCAGACAGGGGGTGGAAACACCATATATTTT. This sequence encodes CASQTGGGNTIYF.

This clone has just one count. The DNA for the CDR3 is TGTGCCTGGACCCCGGGACAGTACAATGAGCAGTTCTTC. Its protein is CAWTPGQYNEQFF. V usage is TRBV30 and J usage is TRBJ2-1; 7 positions match TRBD1. Trimming cost V 4 bases and J 4 bases; bases outside gene matches: 4. This CDR3 is 13 amino acids long. Germline V lookup: CDR1 GTSNPN, CDR2 SVGIG (reference sequence).

The rearrangement links TRBV5-8 to TRBJ1-1; 10 nucleotides agree with TRBD1. Looked up from germline, CDR1 is SGHTS and CDR2 is YDEGEE. J gave up 5 bases and V 4 bases, and 11 bases lay outside the gene matches. The CDR3 covers 16 residues. For the CDR3, the DNA is TGTGCCAGCAGCGCCGGGACAGGGGCCATCGGAACTGAAGCTTTCTTT. Translating gives CASSAGTGAIGTEAFF.

The V and J genes are TRBV15 and TRBJ2-7; D gene unclear. In germline, CDR1 is LNHNV, CDR2 YYDKDF (reference sequence). V dropped 1 base and J dropped 8 bases, with 9 bases sitting between them. The CDR3 has 12 residues. This chain's CDR3 is CATSRVEGKQYF. In DNA, the CDR3 is TGTGCCACCAGCAGAGTTGAAGGGAAGCAGTACTTC.

The genes are TRBV4-1 and TRBJ1-5, with no clear D. Trimming removed 4 bases at V and 1 base at J, with 11 bases between. The CDR3 is 15 amino acids. Germline assignment: CDR1 MGHRA and CDR2 YSYEKL. This chain's CDR3 is CASSPIRESNQPQHF. The CDR3 coding sequence is TGCGCCAGCAGCCCCATTAGAGAGAGCAATCAGCCCCAGCATTTT.

The rearrangement links TRBV2 to TRBJ1-6, with 9 bases aligning to TRBD1. CDR1 is SNHLY and CDR2 is FYNNEI in the germline V gene. The junction had 10 bases not matched to a gene; V was cut back by 1 base and J by 0 bases. The CDR3 is made up of 20 amino acids. The CDR3 reads CASSEVRDREASSYNSPLHF. The DNA for the CDR3 is TGTGCCAGCAGTGAAGTTCGGGACAGGGAGGCGAGCTCCTATAATTCACCCCTCCACTTT.

In this sample, this clone turned up once. The V call is TRBV19, the J call TRBJ2-2; TRBD1 matches 10 bases. Germline lookup yields CDR1 LNHDA and CDR2 SQIVND (reference sequence). Germline trimming cut 5 bases from V and 7 bases from J; bases unmatched to any gene: 10. This CDR3 comprises 16 residues. CDR3 in DNA: TGTGCCAGTAGTGATTCGACAGGGGGCTATGACGGGGAGCTGTTTTTT. Translated, it gives CASSDSTGGYDGELFF.

This clone was seen just once. The chain is built from TRBV10-3 and TRBJ1-2; D not resolved. V lost 3 bases, J lost 1 base, and 6 bases lay in between. The germline gives CDR1 ENHRY, CDR2 SYGVKD. CDR3 length: 13 amino acids. CDR3 in DNA: TGTGCCATCAGTGATCAGGTTAACTATGGCTACACCTTC. Translated, it gives CAISDQVNYGYTF.

This rearrangement joins TRBV4-3 to TRBJ2-1; D is perhaps TRBD1 or TRBD2 (5 bases each). Trimming removed 0 bases from V and 7 bases from J, with 16 bases in between. The germline V gene encodes CDR1 LGHNA and CDR2 YSLEER. This CDR3 has 16 residues. CDR3 in amino acids: CASSQERVSRENEQFF. CDR3 in DNA: TGCGCCAGCAGCCAAGAGAGAGTTAGCAGGGAGAATGAGCAGTTCTTC.

This chain connects TRBV14 to TRBJ1-2; no definite D call. Germline CDR1 is SGHDN and CDR2 is FVKESK. The CDR3 is made up of 15 amino acids. V lost 0 bases to trimming and J lost 5 bases, with 13 bases between them. CDR3 sequence: CASSQEIFEGYGYTF. DNA of the CDR3: TGTGCCAGCAGCCAAGAAATCTTCGAGGGTTATGGCTACACCTTC.

The chain uses TRBV6-7 and TRBJ1-2; TRBD1 matches at 8 bases. TRBV6-7 is an open reading frame, and its role is uncertain. The CDR3 is 14 residues long. With V trimmed by 2 bases and J by 6 bases, 5 bases remained unmatched. CDR3 bases: TGTGCCAGCAGTTACCCCCAGGGGGCGGATGGCTACACCTTC. Its translation: CASSYPQGADGYTF.

V is TRBV19 and J is TRBJ2-3; D is perhaps TRBD1 or TRBD2 (5 bases each). Between the trimmed V and J ends, which lost 5 bases and 0 bases, there was a span of 12 bases. The V gene's germline CDR1 is LNHDA and CDR2 SQIVND (reference sequence). This CDR3 region has 15 residues. CDR3 sequence (DNA): TGTGCCAGTAGTCGGGACGGTAGAAGCACAGATACGCAGTATTTT. Its protein is CASSRDGRSTDTQYF.

The rearrangement uses TRBV7-9 and TRBJ1-1, with a possible D match to TRBD1 (5 bases). The CDR3 sequence is 13 residues long. V lost 1 base, J lost 10 bases, and 13 bases lay in between. Germline CDR1 reads SEHNR; CDR2 reads FQNEAQ (reference sequence). CDR3 amino acids: CASSLEVRVAAFF. The CDR3 region has the DNA TGTGCCAGCAGCTTAGAAGTCAGGGTGGCAGCTTTCTTT.

The chain uses TRBV4-3 and TRBJ2-3, with D maybe TRBD2 (6 bases). V shed 0 bases and J shed 4 bases, with 20 bases lying between them. The CDR3 runs 18 residues. Germline values: CDR1 LGHNA, CDR2 YSLEER. The CDR3 is CASSQDLPRRGWADTQYF. The DNA for the CDR3 is TGCGCCAGCAGCCAAGATCTACCCCGGCGGGGTTGGGCAGATACGCAGTATTTT.

For this clone: Within the sample, other DNA sequences also encode this same CDR3. The J gene is TRBJ2-7, the V gene TRBV7-3; D is unresolved. V was pared by 5 bases and J by 0 bases, with 11 bases between. Germline loops: CDR1 SGHTA, CDR2 FQGTGA. The CDR3 extends over 14 amino acids. The CDR3 sequence is CASSPQSGSYEQYF. Here the CDR3 DNA reads TGTGCCAGCAGCCCACAGAGTGGCTCCTACGAGCAGTACTTC.

About this clone itself: This specimen includes other DNA sequences encoding the same CDR3. The CDR3 DNA sequence: TGTGCCAGCAGCTTGGGGTCGAGGAACACTGAAGCTTTCTTT. Translating it yields CASSLGSRNTEAFF. The V gene is TRBV5-4, the J gene TRBJ1-1; D is unresolved. Looked up from germline, CDR1 is SGHNT and CDR2 is YYREEE (reference sequence). With 0 bases removed from V and 1 base from J, the gap between germline ends came to 7 bases. The CDR3 covers 14 residues.

The rearrangement links TRBV2 to TRBJ1-3; 7 bases are a match to TRBD1. Trimming took 7 bases from V and 4 from J; bases not matched to a gene: 10. CDR1 is SNHLY, CDR2 FYNNEI, per germline. CDR3 length equals 15 residues. The CDR3 reads CASKVYDRVGNTIYF. The CDR3 DNA reads as TGTGCCAGCAAGGTTTACGACAGGGTGGGAAACACCATATATTTT.

V and J are TRBV6-4 and TRBJ1-6; 7 bases map to TRBD1. The CDR3 covers 14 residues. CDR1 and CDR2 from the germline V gene are MRHNA and SNTAGT. Losses at the gene ends were 8 bases for V and 11 bases for J; bases not matched to a gene: 12. The CDR3 here is CASAPSGGITPLHF. The CDR3 bases are TGTGCCAGCGCACCCTCAGGGGGTATTACACCCCTCCACTTT.

The chain couples TRBV28 to TRBJ1-5; D not certain. Trimming shortened V by 8 bases and J by 5 bases, and 22 bases separated the two germline ends. Germline V gene sequence: CDR1 MDHEN, CDR2 SYDVKM. CDR3 length: 16 amino acids. The CDR3 spells CASLPGGNLEDQPQHF. The CDR3 DNA reads as TGTGCCAGCCTCCCGGGAGGTAACTTAGAGGATCAGCCCCAGCATTTT. The whole variable domain, filled in from reference TRBV28 and TRBJ1-5, reads DVKVTQSSRYLVKRTGEKVFLECVQDMDHENMFWYRQDPGLGLRLIYFSYDVKMKEKGDIPEGYSVSREKKERFSLILESASTNQTSMYLCASLPGGNLEDQPQHFGDGTRLSIL.